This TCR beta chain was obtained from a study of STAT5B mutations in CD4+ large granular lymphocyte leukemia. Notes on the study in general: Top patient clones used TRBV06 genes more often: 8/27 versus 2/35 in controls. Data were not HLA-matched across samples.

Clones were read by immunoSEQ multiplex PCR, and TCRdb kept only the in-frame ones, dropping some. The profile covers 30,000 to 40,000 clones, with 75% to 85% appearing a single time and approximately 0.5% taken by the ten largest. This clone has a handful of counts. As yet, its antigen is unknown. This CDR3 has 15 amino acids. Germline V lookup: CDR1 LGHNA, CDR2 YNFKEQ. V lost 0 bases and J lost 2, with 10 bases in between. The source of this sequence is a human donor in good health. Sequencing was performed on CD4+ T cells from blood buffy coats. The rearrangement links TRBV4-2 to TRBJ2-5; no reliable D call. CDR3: CASSQDSGLQETQYF. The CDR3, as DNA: TGTGCCAGCAGCCAAGATTCGGGTCTGCAAGAGACCCAGTACTTC.